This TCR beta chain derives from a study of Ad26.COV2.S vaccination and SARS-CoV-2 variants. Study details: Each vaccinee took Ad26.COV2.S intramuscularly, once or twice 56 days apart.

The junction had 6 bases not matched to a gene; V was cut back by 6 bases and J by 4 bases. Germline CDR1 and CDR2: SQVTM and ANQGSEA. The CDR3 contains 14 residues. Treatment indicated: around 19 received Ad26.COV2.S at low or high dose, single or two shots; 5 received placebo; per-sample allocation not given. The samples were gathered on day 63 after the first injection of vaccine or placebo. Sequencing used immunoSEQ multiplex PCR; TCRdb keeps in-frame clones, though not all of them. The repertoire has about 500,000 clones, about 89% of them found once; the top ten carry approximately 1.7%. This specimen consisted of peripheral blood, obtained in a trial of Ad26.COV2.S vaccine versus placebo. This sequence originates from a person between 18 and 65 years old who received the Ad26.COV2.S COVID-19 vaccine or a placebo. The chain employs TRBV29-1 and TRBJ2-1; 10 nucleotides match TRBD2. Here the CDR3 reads CSVASGSSYNEQFF. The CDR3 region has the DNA TGCAGCGTCGCTAGCGGGAGCTCGTACAATGAGCAGTTCTTC.